The 20 T cell receptor beta chains listed next were all sequenced from one sample in a study of shared clonotypes between healthy human individuals. TCRdb's table, derived via immunoSEQ multiplex PCR, lists solely in-frame clones and lacks some. Among 2 million to 2.5 million clones listed, approximately 93% were seen once. Material for sequencing was naive CD4+ T cells from PBMCs. As to subset: CD45RA+ positively selected. The receptors shown here come from a man aged 18-30 years in good health. Some clones in this sample may be carry-over from other donors' samples.

The chain recombines TRBV7-9 with TRBJ1-2, with D hard to call. Germline V gene sequence: CDR1 SEHNR, CDR2 FQNEAQ (reference sequence). The CDR3 loop spans 13 amino acids. Trimming cost V 3 bases and J 7 bases, with 12 bases left between them. The CDR3 DNA sequence: TGTGCCAGCAGCTTCTCGGGCGGTGGTGGCTACACCTTC. Translation gives CASSFSGGGGYTF. Supplemented by reference TRBV7-9 and TRBJ1-2, the full variable domain reads DTGVSQNPRHKITKRGQNVTFRCDPISEHNRLYWYRQTLGQGPEFLTYFQNEAQLEKSRLLSDRFSAERPKGSFSTLEIQRTEQGDSAMYLCASSFSGGGGYTFGSGTRLTVV.

The gene calls are TRBV18 and TRBJ2-2; D is possibly TRBD1 (6 bases). The CDR3 has 16 residues. CDR1 KGHSH and CDR2 LQKENI come from the germline V gene. Trimming shortened V by 1 base and J by 7 bases, and 16 bases separated the two germline ends. CDR3 protein: CASSPRRQGLGGELFF. CDR3 bases: TGTGCCAGCTCACCACGAAGGCAGGGGCTAGGCGGGGAGCTGTTTTTT.

The CDR3: CASSRSPGWEQYF. For the CDR3, the DNA is TGCGCCAGCAGCCGGTCCCCCGGCTGGGAGCAGTACTTC. The V call is TRBV5-1, the J call TRBJ2-7; no firm D call. The germline gives CDR1 SGHRS, CDR2 YFSETQ. Trimming pared 4 bases from V and 7 bases from J, leaving 15 bases between. The CDR3 is made up of 13 amino acids.

This chain links TRBV6-5 with TRBJ1-1; TRBD1 agrees at 8 bases. Germline V gene sequence: CDR1 MNHEY, CDR2 SVGAGI. There are 15 residues in the CDR3. Losses at the gene ends were 5 bases for V and 5 bases for J; bases not matched to a gene: 10. CDR3 region: CASSNPRQGMTEAFF. Written as DNA, the CDR3 is TGTGCCAGCAGTAACCCCAGACAGGGGATGACTGAAGCTTTCTTT.

The V gene is TRBV7-9, the J gene TRBJ2-2, with 7 bases matching TRBD1. This CDR3 region has 16 residues. Germline assignment: CDR1 SEHNR and CDR2 FQNEAQ (reference sequence). J lost 7 bases, V lost 5 bases, and 13 bases had no gene match. In DNA form, the CDR3 reads TGTGCCAGCAGCATACAGGGGTCCATATCGGACGGGGAGCTGTTTTTT. Its translation: CASSIQGSISDGELFF.

This chain connects TRBV18 to TRBJ2-7; TRBD1 agrees at 8 bases. The germline V gene encodes CDR1 KGHSH and CDR2 LQKENI. The trim removed 3 bases at V and 5 bases at J, leaving 9 bases unmatched. The length of the CDR3 is 15 residues. The CDR3 DNA reads as TGTGCCAGCTCACCCCGACAGGGGAGTGCTCACGAGCAGTACTTC. Protein sequence: CASSPRQGSAHEQYF. Combining the CDR3 with reference TRBV18 and TRBJ2-7 gives the whole variable domain NAGVMQNPRHLVRRRGQEARLRCSPMKGHSHVYWYRQLPEEGLKFMVYLQKENIIDESGMPKERFSAEFPKEGPSILRIQQVVRGDSAAYFCASSPRQGSAHEQYFGPGTRLTVT.

Written as DNA, the CDR3 is TGTGCCAGCAGGCGCCTAGCGGGAGGTGGCGAGCAGTTCTTC. Its translation is CASRRLAGGGEQFF. V usage is TRBV6-5 and J usage is TRBJ2-1, with 11 bases that match TRBD2. This CDR3 is 14 amino acids long. Germline values: CDR1 MNHEY, CDR2 SVGAGI. V lost 6 bases and J lost 10; bases outside the gene matches: 8.

J is TRBJ2-7 and V is TRBV7-9; 9 nucleotides align to TRBD1. The V gene's germline CDR1 is SEHNR and CDR2 FQNEAQ (reference sequence). Trimming removed 3 bases from V and 3 bases from J; junction bases left unmatched: 6. The CDR3 has 15 residues. CDR3 sequence reads: CASSFLQGARYEQYF. The CDR3 nucleotides are TGTGCCAGCAGCTTCCTACAGGGGGCGCGCTACGAGCAGTACTTC.

This clone was observed once. J is TRBJ2-4 and V is TRBV4-2; D is ambiguous. CDR3 length equals 16 residues. CDR1 and CDR2 from the germline V gene are LGHNA and YNFKEQ. V dropped 0 bases and J dropped 0 bases, with 9 bases sitting between them. CDR3 amino acids: CASSQEGLEAKNIQYF. CDR3 nucleotide sequence: TGTGCCAGCAGCCAAGAGGGCTTGGAAGCCAAAAACATTCAGTACTTC.

The V gene is TRBV7-8, the J gene TRBJ2-1; D gene uncertain. The CDR3 has 16 residues. Germline-derived CDR1 and CDR2 are SGHVS and FQNEAQ. V was clipped by 5 bases and J by 0 bases, with 14 bases between them. The CDR3 reads CASSLYVWSSYNEQFF. The CDR3 DNA reads TGTGCCAGCAGCCTTTACGTATGGAGCTCCTACAATGAGCAGTTCTTC. The full variable domain, completed using reference TRBV7-8 and TRBJ2-1, is GAGVSQSPRYKVAKRGQDVALRCDPISGHVSLFWYQQALGQGPEFLTYFQNEAQLDKSGLPSDRFFAERPEGSVSTLKIQRTQQEDSAVYLCASSLYVWSSYNEQFFGPGTRLTVL.

The chain recombines TRBV23-1 with TRBJ2-1, with D hard to call. TRBV23-1 is an open reading frame whose function is uncertain. The CDR3 totals 15 residues. V lost 8 bases, J lost 1 base, and 15 bases lay in between. The CDR3 here is CASGSPVGSYNEQFF. The CDR3 DNA sequence: TGCGCCAGCGGATCCCCGGTGGGTTCCTACAATGAGCAGTTCTTC.

V gene TRBV7-3 combines with J gene TRBJ2-6; no clear D. V lost 0 bases to trimming and J lost 2 bases, with 5 bases between them. Germline lookup yields CDR1 SGHTA and CDR2 FQGTGA. The CDR3 has 15 amino acids. CDR3 in amino acids: CASSLTRTGANVLTF. The CDR3 DNA is TGTGCCAGCAGCTTAACACGGACTGGGGCCAACGTCCTGACTTTC.

This chain uses TRBV9 with TRBJ1-1; no clear D. The CDR3 is 14 residues long. V dropped 0 bases and J dropped 1 base, with 7 bases sitting between them. In germline, CDR1 is SGDLS, CDR2 YYNGEE. The CDR3 sequence is CASSVVVTNTEAFF. In nucleotides, the CDR3 is TGTGCCAGCAGCGTAGTTGTTACGAACACTGAAGCTTTCTTT.

The V and J genes are TRBV10-1 and TRBJ2-3, with a tentative D call TRBD2 (5 bases). The germline V and J ends were trimmed by 0 bases and 2 bases, with 21 bases remaining between them. Germline V gene sequence: CDR1 WNHNN, CDR2 SYGVQD (reference sequence). The CDR3 length is 19 residues. The CDR3 bases are TGCGCCAGCAGTGAGTCAGAGAGGATGAGGGCCCGTGACACAGATACGCAGTATTTT. Amino acids: CASSESERMRARDTDTQYF.

The gene calls are TRBV28 and TRBJ2-5, with 8 bases fitting TRBD1. The J call is in doubt because the DNA end fits TRBJ2-7 better. The germline V gene encodes CDR1 MDHEN and CDR2 SYDVKM. The CDR3 is 12 residues long. CDR3 protein: CASRQGSYEQYF. The CDR3 nucleotides are TGTGCCTCGAGACAGGGGTCCTACGAGCAGTACTTC.

The CDR3 bases are TGTGCCAGCAGCTTGGGTCGGCAACACTCTGGAAACACCATATATTTT. It specifies CASSLGRQHSGNTIYF. The chain employs TRBV5-8 and TRBJ1-3; D is undetermined. Trimming removed 0 bases from V and 0 bases from J, with 10 bases in between. This CDR3 is built from 16 residues. The germline gives CDR1 SGHTS, CDR2 YDEGEE.

The CDR3 region is CATTTGLDETQYF. The CDR3 DNA reads TGTGCCACGACGACAGGGCTTGATGAGACCCAGTACTTC. The chain is built from TRBV2 and TRBJ2-5; TRBD1 matches 7 bases. Germline V CDR1 and CDR2: SNHLY, FYNNEI. This CDR3 is built from 13 residues. V lost 10 bases, J lost 5 bases, and 10 bases stayed unmatched.

This clone was picked up one time. The chain is built from TRBV5-8 and TRBJ2-5; the D gene is possibly TRBD2 (5 bases). Germline loops: CDR1 SGHTS, CDR2 YDEGEE. The germline V and J ends were trimmed by 1 base and 12 bases, with 10 bases remaining between them. This CDR3 is 11 amino acids long. The chain's CDR3 is CASSLRPEEYF. The CDR3 DNA follows: TGTGCCAGCAGCTTGCGTCCGGAGGAGTACTTC.

The CDR3 loop is CASSSKGQTYNEQFF. In nucleotides, the CDR3 is TGTGCCAGCAGCTCCAAGGGACAGACTTACAATGAGCAGTTCTTC. The chain is built from TRBV5-4 and TRBJ2-1, with TRBD1 matching 7 bases. V gave up 3 bases and J gave up 4 bases; unmatched junction bases: 7. The germline V gene has CDR1 SGHNT and CDR2 YYREEE (reference sequence). There are 15 residues in the CDR3.

Comments on this clone: The sample has other DNA sequences that encode this CDR3 too. The CDR3, as DNA: TGTGCCAGCAGCTTAGTTGCGGGGAACACTGAAGCTTTCTTT. Its translation is CASSLVAGNTEAFF. The chain recombines TRBV7-2 with TRBJ1-1, with D hard to call. CDR1 and CDR2 (germline): SGHTA, FQGNSA. This CDR3 comprises 14 residues. V lost 1 base, J lost 1 base, and 7 bases lay in between.